This entry concerns a single TCR beta chain. The sample holds one count of this clone. Its specific antigen is unknown. Base quality data are lacking; no much larger clone is found one base away. Preparation of the library involved the immunoSEQ multiplex PCR assay. The multiplex PCR relied on a mix of 60 forward primers for TCR Vbeta segments and 13 reverse primers for TCR Jbeta segments. The CDR3 region of rearranged TCR beta genes was amplified from genomic DNA by a multiplex PCR assay. On the Illumina HiSeq System, the amplified TCR beta libraries were sequenced as 87-base-pair reads. Per the original workflow: A later analysis tallied about 77 million unique TCR beta chains across the 666 repertoires, and approximately 11 million of those chains were shared by two or more donors. A nearest-neighbor algorithm error-corrected the raw reads and collapsed the reads into unique sequences, merging closely related sequences to remove PCR and sequencing errors. To assign V, D and J gene segments, CDR3 sequences were aligned to IMGT reference sequences. For a sequence to be retained, a match of at least six nucleotides was required to both a V gene segment and a J gene segment. A rearrangement counted as productive if the CDR3 had no stop codons and remained in frame with V and J, and every other rearrangement counted as non-productive. Following IMGT convention, CDR3 was defined as the stretch from the second conserved V-encoded cysteine to the conserved J-encoded phenylalanine. The earlier analysis of about 640 of the donors excluded any sequence lacking an unambiguous match to a single V gene segment. In an earlier analysis of several hundred of the donors, a V segment was called functional when productive rearrangements were above 56.7%, and segregating when the standard deviation between donors exceeded 5%. To diagnose cytomegalovirus status from the catalog of TCR beta chain sequences, a statistical classification framework was built. A later analysis assigned V and J genes by comparing TCR nucleotide sequences with IMGT/GENE-DB human TR gene sequences. A later analysis assigned CDR3 sequences and most-parsimonious VDJ recombination scenarios with the TCRdist pipeline. A later analysis defined each TCR beta chain by its CDR3 amino acid sequence plus V-gene family, and excluded reads lacking a unique V-gene family. A later analysis removed 500 to 650 highly shared, low-generation-probability nucleotide sequences to deal with suspected cross-contamination and a sequencing artifact. A later analysis calculated a clonal expansion index for each public chain from normalized within-repertoire ranks of inferred template counts. In a later analysis, generation probabilities were computed using a VDJ recombination model fitted to out-of-frame rearrangements, and the results were checked against IGoR. In a later analysis, hypergeometric tests were used to score TCR-TCR, TCR-HLA and TCR-CMV co-occurrence, with a repertoire-size bias correction applied to TCR pairs. In a later analysis, false discovery rates were estimated by permuting HLA or CMV assignments 20 times. A later analysis grouped co-occurring TCRs with DBSCAN, adding TCRdist sequence similarity when clustering within HLA-allele-positive subsets. Co-occurrence clustering excluded repertoires with fewer than 30,000 or more than 120,000 public chains, plus five with anomalous nucleotide sharing. In its TCRdb copy, this immuneACCESS table keeps in-frame sequences only and misses some clones. Where compared with another copy, unresolved V genes explain less than half of these, and the others have no known cause. V, J and clone size are those of that table, while D and trimming were read from the DNA. The sample includes fewer than 200,000 clones, with over 70% observed a single time. Roughly 5% of the sample is in the top ten clones.

The sample originates from a study of cytomegalovirus exposure and HLA in healthy donors (dated by TCRdb to about 2017). Regarding the study in general: An earlier analysis of several hundred of the donors reported 276 Gb of sequence data and approximately 120 million unique TCR beta sequences obtained from approximately 180 million T cells. Roughly 320 gigabases of sequencing data and around 85 million unique TCR sequences made up an early release that covered several hundred HLA-typed donors. Of the roughly 400 genotyped donors, 81% fell in the genetic ancestry cluster associated with self-reported Caucasian donors. The study aimed to test whether signatures of past pathogen exposure could be identified by cataloging public T cell receptors. The study profiled the T cell repertoires of fewer than 850 subjects by immunosequencing and related them to cytomegalovirus serostatus. In addition to the first cohort of around 670 subjects, a separate validation cohort of 100 to 150 different subjects was used. High-throughput TCR immunosequencing, statistical association of individual TCRs with disease status, and machine learning were combined to predict cytomegalovirus infection status. A later analysis re-analyzed previously published TCR beta repertoires from 666 donors and added high-resolution HLA genotyping to study TCR occurrence patterns. The later analysis used no new phenotypic data to find candidate immune exposures, relying instead on TCR beta sequences and their occurrence across donors. An earlier analysis of a few hundred of the donors applied high-throughput TCR beta sequencing to assess whether each TCR beta V gene segment acted as functional or pseudogenic. Alongside the repertoire data, information on donor age, sex, ethnicity and CMV serostatus was compiled. A later genetic analysis took genome-wide SNP genotypes for about 55% of the 666 donors and used that subset as a discovery cohort. Every repertoire in the discovery cohort had been generated on one and the same sequencing platform. HLA typing included class I and class II loci at four-digit resolution. Typing coverage differed by locus: A, B, C, DRB1 and DQB1 were typed in roughly 620-640 donors, DQA1 in 500 to 550, DPA1 in around 580, and DPB1 in 450 to 480. Because of strong linkage in the cohort, roughly five DR-DQ haplotypes were treated as single units for association and clustering. Among 398 genotyped donors of the cohort, an average of roughly 240,000 unique TCR beta nucleotide sequences were sequenced per donor, roughly a sixth of them non-productive.

The cohort comprised around 700 healthy bone marrow donors. At the time of sampling, all cohort members were nominally healthy, though unrecorded immune exposures were likely present. The donor tested CMV seronegative, placing the donor among the roughly 340 seronegative members of the cohort. Every donor gave a peripheral blood sample, and the peripheral blood mononuclear cells from that sample were used for TCR beta sequencing. Genomic DNA extraction from the blood cell samples was performed with the Qiagen DNeasy Blood Extraction Kit. After removal of 6 bases from V and 3 bases from J, the junction retains 5 bases not matched to a gene. The CDR3 numbers 13 residues from cysteine through phenylalanine. Only CDR3 DNA is held: 39 bases, read in frame from base 1. Based on the germline V gene (reference sequence), the CDR1 and CDR2 sequences are MNHEY and SMNVEV. What the work shows at the level of the full study, not this receptor alone: Because counts were too low, seventeen rarely observed V segments, including chromosome 9 orphons, were excluded from the earlier analysis of 587 of the donors. A further reported finding was that TCR beta sequences accurately predicted the HLA-A and HLA-B alleles for most subjects in the first cohort. The classifier was reported to diagnose cytomegalovirus status with high specificity and sensitivity in both the original and validation cohorts. Correlated functional status among segregating V segments might reflect linkage disequilibrium, but an unknown experimental factor could not be ruled out. Strong co-occurrence of HLA alleles, especially DR and DQ, made assigning TCR associations to individual alleles difficult. Compared with the approximately 700-donor mean, donors in an Asian-associated ancestry cluster had fewer N-insertions in productive TCRs, according to a later genetic analysis. In a later analysis, over 15,000 TCR beta sequences were associated with specific HLA alleles at a false discovery rate of 0.05. The study listed 164 TCR beta chains as associated with cytomegalovirus. V-gene and J-gene trimming of TCR beta chains was associated with a missense DCLRE1C variant in a later genetic analysis, and the association was replicated in an independent cohort. Some IMGT-functional V segments, including TRBV6-2 and TRBV6-3, could not be told apart with the 87-base-pair reads, so those segments were excluded. It was suggested by the authors that the approach could potentially be generalized to other disease states and immunological phenotypes. Several of the top co-occurrence clusters appeared to be linked to parvovirus B19, influenza, CMV and Epstein-Barr virus, according to a later analysis. Across donors, most TCR sequences were observed very rarely, whereas some public TCRs were present in many individuals. A later analysis found that HLA-associated TCR beta chains were more clonally expanded and had lower generation probabilities than equally common non-associated chains. Because HLA typing was missing for some donors at each locus, association tests included only the typed subset. In an earlier analysis of 587 of the donors, most TCR beta V segments appeared in productive rearrangements about 87% or about 30% of the time, broadly matching IMGT annotations. This cohort had only TCR beta chains sequenced, and the lack of alpha or paired-chain data limited which features could be detected. The sequencing pipeline was judged likely to have produced a cluster of highly shared sequence variants as a technical artifact. In a later analysis, most CMV-associated TCR beta chains were found to appear HLA-restricted, with HLA associations seemingly driven largely by CMV exposure. Roughly uniform sequencing depth across donors was assumed in presence/absence analyses, although this assumption may not hold. Three of the identified cytomegalovirus-associated TCR beta chains were confirmed in vitro to be specific for cytomegalovirus antigens. According to a later analysis, TCR association rates differed among HLA loci, with DRB1 alleles showing the most associated TCRs and HLA-C alleles showing the fewest. Immune exposure information for the cohort was limited to CMV serostatus.

This sequence originates from a man aged 25 to 40 in good health and CMV-seronegative. Sequencing input: PBMCs. Recombination connected TRBV27 to TRBJ2-7, with TRBD1 identical over 7 junction bases. The nucleotide sequence reads TGTGCCAGCAGGAGGGACAGTTTCTACGAGCAGTACTTC. This translates into CASRRDSFYEQYF.